This TCR beta chain was recovered during a study of T cell repertoires and leukemia-associated antigens (dated by TCRdb to the late 2010s). Study-level background: Each sample yielded about 5.1 to 7 million read pairs and about 3.3 to 5.0 million effective reads, about 16 million effective reads overall. The study aimed to identify which antigen a TCR Vbeta21 clone previously found in CML patients recognizes, using in vitro peptide stimulation of healthy T cells.

Points on this clonotype: Its antigen remains undetermined. One end of the junction does not line up with germline, which may come from a read error.

CD3+ T cells were initially rested overnight at roughly 2.5 million cells/mL in RPMI 1640 lacking fetal bovine serum. Following the manufacturer's instructions, MACS immunomagnetic beads were used to pull CD3+ T cells out of the PBMCs. TRIzol reagent was used to extract total RNA from the cultured T cells. 5' rapid amplification of cDNA ends (5'RACE) was the method used to amplify TCRbeta libraries from the RNA. Before sequencing, Qubit, an Agilent instrument, and quantitative PCR were used to check library concentration and integrity. Qualified libraries were sequenced on Illumina HiSeq or MiSeq by a commercial service provider. In the paper's pipeline: MiXCR version 1.8.2 was used to identify TCR sequences in each sample. Qualified clones required a CDR3 longer than four amino acids, an in-frame nucleotide length, and no stop codon. An effective read was defined as a read containing the complete CDR3 structure. RT-PCR with 24 Vbeta primers, GeneScan spectratyping, and Sanger sequencing were used to validate expanded clones. The public reads were run again by TCRdb, first through fastp at Q25 and then through MiXCR, and only productive beta chains were kept. Duplicate CDR3 protein sequences are folded into a single record with the most common DNA and genes. In this record, the V and J calls reflect TCRdb's handling and not the investigators' own analysis. The sample contains about 12,000 distinct CDR3 sequences, over 40% of them found a single time. The ten largest clones take up roughly 33% of the sample.

CDR1 is given as KGHSH and CDR2 as LQKENI, both from the germline V gene. Inclusive of the bounding cysteine and phenylalanine, the CDR3 is 14 residues long. Of all the DNA, just the CDR3 is kept, 42 bases in frame from base 1. What the work shows at the level of the full study, not this receptor alone: Direct testing of the expanded clones' antigen specificity and function was not done, and further investigation was required. The four groups showed no significant differences in numbers of Vbeta genes (roughly 60), Jbeta genes (approximately 14), VDJ rearrangements, or unique CDR3s.

This sequence was found in a female donor in good health. Recombination connected TRBV18 to TRBJ1-2; a stretch of 7 junction bases matches TRBD1. What was sequenced was CD3+ T cells sorted from blood and cultured. The CDR3 here reads CAGSPTGDGYGYTF. The nucleotide sequence is given as TGTGCCGGCTCACCAACAGGGGATGGCTATGGCTACACCTTC.